Shown below are 2 T cell receptor beta chains from a single sample sequenced in a study of shared T cell receptors in the human thymus. Clones were sequenced by immunoSEQ multiplex PCR, and TCRdb holds only the in-frame ones, with some missing. This sample has hundreds of thousands of clones, with approximately 89% found just once. The sample was also linked to a second study, of human thymus T cells.

Sequencing was done on a sample of thymocytes. These receptors all come from a boy under two years old with a congenital heart defect.

The chain combines TRBV9 with TRBJ2-7; D perhaps matches TRBD1 (6 bases). V was cut by 0 bases and J by 6 bases, with 13 bases left in between. This CDR3 region has 14 residues. Germline V gene lookup returns CDR1 SGDLS and CDR2 YYNGEE. Here the CDR3 reads CASSVEGRGGEQYF. Written as DNA, the CDR3 is TGTGCCAGCAGCGTAGAAGGCAGGGGTGGCGAGCAGTACTTC. Variable domain in full (rest from reference TRBV9 and TRBJ2-7): DSGVTQTPKHLITATGQRVTLRCSPRSGDLSVYWYQQSLDQGLQFLIQYYNGEERAKGNILERFSAQQFPDLHSELNLSSLELGDSALYFCASSVEGRGGEQYFGPGTRLTVT.

The V call is TRBV2, the J call TRBJ2-3; 9 positions agree with TRBD1. Germline V gene lookup returns CDR1 SNHLY and CDR2 FYNNEI. The CDR3 runs to 22 residues. V was clipped by 3 bases and J by 2 bases; unmatched bases: 24. The CDR3 DNA sequence: TGTGCCAGCAGTGAGGGACCCCCGGGACAGGGAAAAGGGGTCGGCTACACAGATACGCAGTATTTT. This encodes CASSEGPPGQGKGVGYTDTQYF.